The 22 T cell receptor beta chains below all came from one sample that was sequenced in a study of blood T cell repertoires in COVID-19 (dated by TCRdb to 2018 to 2020). Library preparation employed the immunoSEQ multiplex PCR assay. Drawn from immuneACCESS, this table holds only the in-frame rearrangements with V and J called that TCRdb kept. Clones are partly lost; checked studies trace under half to an unresolved V gene and leave the rest unexplained. The sample records roughly 150,000 clones, 79% of which are singletons. The ten largest make up under 20% of the sample. Sequences were obtained from PBMCs or T cells enriched from blood (not recorded which). These TCRs come from a woman in her 70s in a cohort exposed to, infected with or recovered from COVID-19 (not recorded which).

The chain uses TRBV7-9 and TRBJ2-2; D call uncertain. Per the germline V gene, CDR1 is SEHNR and CDR2 is FQNEAQ (reference sequence). The V end lost 7 bases, the J end lost 4 bases, and 10 bases lay between the germline ends. The CDR3 is made up of 13 amino acids. CDR3 nucleotide sequence: TGTGCCAGCAACGCCGCCGGCACCGGGGAGCTGTTTTTT. It translates to CASNAAGTGELFF.

The rearrangement joins TRBV5-1 to TRBJ2-7; the match to TRBD2 covers 11 bases. Germline CDR1 and CDR2: SGHRS and YFSETQ. With 1 base clipped from V and 4 bases from J, the junction kept 4 bases outside the gene matches. The CDR3 spans 15 residues. As DNA, the CDR3 is TGCGCCAGCAGCTTGTCTAGCGGGAGGATTTACGAGCAGTACTTC. Translating gives CASSLSSGRIYEQYF.

The chain links TRBV19 to TRBJ2-1; 8 nucleotides match TRBD2. V lost 1 base to trimming and J lost 4 bases; unmatched junction nucleotides: 3. The CDR3 runs to 15 residues. Germline CDR1 reads LNHDA; CDR2 reads SQIVND (reference sequence). The CDR3 DNA sequence: TGTGCCAGTAGTATAGTTCAGCGGGGGTACAATGAGCAGTTCTTC. It specifies CASSIVQRGYNEQFF.

This clone was observed a few times. The missing conserved phenylalanine or tryptophan at the end of this CDR3 makes a read error likely. It is unclear where the CDR3 begins or ends on the DNA, so no DNA is shown, and the CDR3 is as TCRdb lists it. The genes are TRBV28 and TRBJ1-2; the D call TRBD1 from the table was never checked on the DNA. CDR1 is MDHEN, CDR2 SYDVKM, per germline. The CDR3 is made up of 12 amino acids, end residues included. The CDR3 here is CASIQPPGQPTL.

This chain links TRBV28 with TRBJ1-5; D is possibly TRBD1 (6 bases). Looked up from germline, CDR1 is MDHEN and CDR2 is SYDVKM. Between the trimmed V and J ends, which lost 7 bases and 3 bases, there was a span of 22 bases. The CDR3 loop spans 17 amino acids. The CDR3 sequence: CASTPIGGARNNQPQHF. Written as DNA, the CDR3 is TGTGCCAGCACCCCGATCGGGGGGGCTCGGAACAATCAGCCCCAGCATTTT.

The count of this clone is one. The chain recombines TRBV9 with TRBJ2-6; 7 bases fit TRBD1. J gave up 2 bases and V 0 bases, and 5 bases lay outside the gene matches. The CDR3 covers 17 residues. From germline, CDR1 is SGDLS and CDR2 YYNGEE. The chain's CDR3 is CASSVEVGGPGANVLTF. For the CDR3, the DNA is TGTGCCAGCAGCGTAGAGGTAGGGGGCCCTGGGGCCAACGTCCTGACTTTC.

Concerning this clone: One end of the junction is discordant with germline, which a read error may explain. The V and J genes are TRBV2 and TRBJ1-2; D perhaps matches TRBD1 (6 bases). The germline V gene encodes CDR1 SNHLY and CDR2 FYNNEI. The CDR3 has 16 residues. The CDR3 loop is CASSVGQGQANYGYAF. In DNA form, the CDR3 reads TGTGCCAGCAGTGTAGGGCAGGGACAAGCTAACTATGGCTACGCCTTC.

The rearrangement links TRBV6-5 to TRBJ1-1; 7 bases match TRBD1. V trimming: 4 bases; J trimming: 3 bases; junction bases outside the gene matches: 5. The CDR3 length is 14 residues. From germline, CDR1 is MNHEY and CDR2 SVGAGI. CDR3 DNA sequence: TGTGCCAGCAGTTTCAGGGGGTGGGACACTGAAGCTTTCTTT. This codes for CASSFRGWDTEAFF.

V is TRBV6-6 and J is TRBJ2-7, with 7 bases that match TRBD1. Trimming removed 6 bases from V and 2 bases from J; junction bases left unmatched: 4. The length of the CDR3 is 13 residues. Germline CDR1 reads MNHNY; CDR2 reads SVGAGI (reference sequence). The CDR3 nucleotides read TGTGCCAGCAGCCGTACAGGGGCCTACGAGCAGTACTTC. Its protein is CASSRTGAYEQYF.

This clone was detected only once. V usage is TRBV12-5 and J usage is TRBJ1-5; D remains unclear. There are 12 residues in the CDR3. Deletions cut 3 bases from V and 7 bases from J, with 7 bases between. Germline values: CDR1 LGHNT, CDR2 FRNRAP. CDR3 in DNA: TGTGCTAGTGGTTTAGTTCGGCAGCCCCAGCATTTT. Its protein product is CASGLVRQPQHF. Based on the CDR3 plus reference TRBV12-5 and TRBJ1-5, the full variable domain is DARVTQTPRHKVTEMGQEVTMRCQPILGHNTVFWYRQTMMQGLELLAYFRNRAPLDDSGMPKDRFSAEMPDATLATLKIQPSEPRDSAVYFCASGLVRQPQHFGDGTRLSIL.

This sequence joins TRBV5-1 and TRBJ2-6; possible D gene TRBD1, 5 bases. The CDR3 runs 13 residues. From germline, CDR1 is SGHRS and CDR2 YFSETQ. V was trimmed by 3 bases and J by 4 bases, leaving 5 bases between them. This CDR3 is CASSSGGANVLTF. DNA of the CDR3: TGCGCCAGCAGCTCAGGGGGGGCCAACGTCCTGACTTTC.

This clone has just one count. This specimen includes other DNA sequences encoding the same CDR3. This sequence joins TRBV5-1 and TRBJ2-5; 10 nucleotides line up with TRBD2. Germline loops: CDR1 SGHRS, CDR2 YFSETQ. The CDR3 is 16 residues long. V shed 0 bases, J shed 5 bases, and the junction held 7 bases outside the gene matches. The CDR3 DNA is TGCGCCAGCAGCTTGGGGCTAGCGGGAGCACAGGAGACCCAGTACTTC. Translated: CASSLGLAGAQETQYF.

The chain links TRBV7-3 to TRBJ2-3; 11 bases are a match to TRBD1. The germline V gene encodes CDR1 SGHTA and CDR2 FQGTGA. V shed 1 base, J shed 5 bases, and the junction held 2 bases outside the gene matches. The CDR3 is made up of 15 amino acids. CDR3 sequence reads: CASSLMGQGGDTQYF. The CDR3 DNA reads as TGTGCCAGCAGCTTAATGGGACAGGGGGGAGATACGCAGTATTTT.

This rearrangement joins TRBV5-1 to TRBJ2-5; 7 nucleotides agree with TRBD1. CDR1 and CDR2 (germline): SGHRS, YFSETQ. The CDR3 extends over 15 amino acids. V trimming: 3 bases; J trimming: 2 bases; junction bases outside the gene matches: 7. CDR3 sequence (DNA): TGCGCCAGCAGCTGGACAGGAAACATTCAAGAGACCCAGTACTTC. Translated, it gives CASSWTGNIQETQYF.

V and J are TRBV5-1 and TRBJ1-1, with a weak D call TRBD1 (6 bases). Germline V lookup: CDR1 SGHRS, CDR2 YFSETQ. CDR3 length: 14 residues. V was trimmed by 0 bases and J by 2 bases, leaving 8 bases between them. Here the CDR3 reads CASSLGQANTEAFF. The CDR3 DNA follows: TGCGCCAGCAGCTTGGGACAGGCCAACACTGAAGCTTTCTTT.

The CDR3 loop is CASSTLDNYEQYF. The DNA for the CDR3 is TGTGCCAGCAGTACCTTGGACAACTACGAGCAGTACTTC. The chain couples TRBV6-5 to TRBJ2-7, with a weak D call TRBD1 (5 bases). CDR3 size: 13 residues. V lost 5 bases to trimming and J lost 3 bases, with 11 bases between them. The germline CDR1 and CDR2 sequences are MNHEY and SVGAGI.

The gene calls are TRBV7-2 and TRBJ2-1; D is perhaps TRBD1 (6 bases). Deletions cut 3 bases from V and 0 bases from J, with 12 bases between. The CDR3 totals 16 residues. Germline V gene data show CDR1 as SGHTA and CDR2 as FQGNSA. The CDR3 DNA reads TGTGCCAGCAGCTTGACAGGCACTAGCTCCTACAATGAGCAGTTCTTC. This sequence encodes CASSLTGTSSYNEQFF.

This clone has more than one count but fewer than ten. The gene calls are TRBV10-3 and TRBJ1-3; 7 bases agree with TRBD1. The CDR3 has 12 amino acids. Germline V gene sequence: CDR1 ENHRY, CDR2 SYGVKD. The DNA for the CDR3 is TGTGCTTCAGGACAGGCTGGAAACACCATATATTTT. This translates into CASGQAGNTIYF.

The chain carries TRBV5-1 and TRBJ1-2; no firm D call. The CDR3 contains 15 residues. Germline loops: CDR1 SGHRS, CDR2 YFSETQ. Trimming removed 0 bases from V and 8 bases from J, with 17 bases in between. CDR3 residues: CASSLVHVGEAGYTF. The CDR3 DNA sequence: TGCGCCAGCAGCTTGGTCCATGTTGGAGAGGCGGGCTACACCTTC. The whole variable domain, remainder taken from reference TRBV5-1 and TRBJ1-2, is KAGVTQTPRYLIKTRGQQVTLSCSPISGHRSVSWYQQTPGQGLQFLFEYFSETQRNKGNFPGRFSGRQFSNSRSEMNVSTLELGDSALYLCASSLVHVGEAGYTFGSGTRLTVV.

This chain links TRBV12-5 with TRBJ2-1; D is ambiguous. Looked up from germline, CDR1 is LGHNT and CDR2 is FRNRAP. Trimming removed 5 bases at V and 6 bases at J, with 14 bases between. There are 14 residues in the CDR3. The CDR3 reads CASGRAGIVNEQFF. The CDR3 bases are TGTGCTAGTGGTCGTGCAGGTATAGTCAATGAGCAGTTCTTC. The complete variable domain, with remaining parts taken from reference TRBV12-5 and TRBJ2-1, reads DARVTQTPRHKVTEMGQEVTMRCQPILGHNTVFWYRQTMMQGLELLAYFRNRAPLDDSGMPKDRFSAEMPDATLATLKIQPSEPRDSAVYFCASGRAGIVNEQFFGPGTRLTVL.

The V and J genes are TRBV27 and TRBJ2-1; 9 nucleotides align to TRBD2. The CDR3 has 14 residues. J was trimmed by 2 bases and V by 6 bases; bases with no gene match: 2. Germline CDR1 and CDR2: MNHEY and SMNVEV (reference sequence). CDR3 DNA: TGTGCCAGCAGCCGACTAGCGGCCTACAATGAGCAGTTCTTC. It specifies CASSRLAAYNEQFF.

The chain uses TRBV7-9 and TRBJ1-1; D is undetermined. This CDR3 comprises 13 residues. Trimming took off 0 bases at V and 5 bases at J, with 7 bases between the two ends. Germline V CDR1 and CDR2: SEHNR, FQNEAQ (reference sequence). The CDR3 nucleotides read TGTGCCAGCAGCTTAGCCCTATCGACTGAAGCTTTCTTT. Its translation: CASSLALSTEAFF.